The rows below give T cell receptor beta chains drawn from one sample of a study of blood T cells in healthy people across ages. MiXCR, run by TCRdb on the 5' RACE reads, gives a single entry per CDR3 protein. The sample has fewer than 900,000 distinct CDR3 sequences; 45% to 50% are singletons. Source material: blood. The receptors were sampled from a woman aged 55-75 years in good health. The CDR3 runs from the conserved cysteine through the conserved F or W. D genes are given only for firm matches. Not every row has a clone size; where given, it reads once, few, many or a size class.

13,TRBD1,TRBV20-1,few,TRBJ1-2,CSAGTQGAYGYTF,TGCAGTGCTGGAACACAGGGGGCCTATGGCTACACCTTC
14,-,TRBV28,few,TRBJ2-7,CASRFEGSNYEQYF,TGTGCCAGCAGGTTTGAGGGCAGCAACTACGAGCAGTACTTC
16,TRBD2,TRBV6-6,-,TRBJ2-7,CASEGTSGRTSYEQYF,TGTGCCAGCGAAGGGACTAGCGGGAGGACCTCCTACGAGCAGTACTTC
17,-,TRBV15,-,TRBJ2-6,CATSSLKSYSGANVLTF,TGTGCCACCAGCAGTTTAAAGAGTTACTCTGGGGCCAACGTCCTGACTTTC
12,-,TRBV9,-,TRBJ2-1,CASSIRRGEQFF,TGTGCCAGCAGCATACGAAGGGGTGAGCAGTTCTTC
15,TRBD2,TRBV28,few,TRBJ2-4,CASSAPSSGSFIQYF,TGTGCCAGCAGTGCCCCTTCTAGCGGGAGCTTCATTCAGTACTTC
14,-,TRBV5-1,-,TRBJ2-7,CASSRFPGVYEQYF,TGCGCCAGCAGTCGGTTCCCAGGGGTCTACGAGCAGTACTTC
15,TRBD1,TRBV11-3,many,TRBJ2-3,CASSARQGPADTQYF,TGTGCCAGCAGCGCCCGACAGGGTCCAGCAGATACGCAGTATTTT
13,-,TRBV20-1,-,TRBJ2-3,CSGVGPSTDTQYF,TGCAGTGGTGTGGGTCCTAGCACAGATACGCAGTATTTT
15,-,TRBV12-3/TRBV12-4,few,TRBJ1-5,CASSLGSSSNQPQHF,TGTGCCAGCAGTTTAGGGTCTTCTAGCAATCAGCCCCAGCATTTT
15,TRBD2,TRBV20-1,-,TRBJ2-1,CSARDIGTSGRQQFF,TGCAGTGCTAGAGATATAGGGACTAGCGGGAGGCAGCAGTTCTTC
14,-,TRBV28,-,TRBJ2-5,CASSLMWGQETQYF,TGTGCCAGCAGTTTAATGTGGGGGCAGGAGACCCAGTACTTC
14,-,TRBV20-1,-,TRBJ2-5,CSARRRERRETQYF,TGCAGTGCTAGGCGCCGGGAGCGGAGGGAGACCCAGTACTTC
16,TRBD2,TRBV20-1,many,TRBJ2-1,CSARDLGGSSYNEQFF,TGCAGTGCTAGAGATCTGGGCGGGAGCTCCTACAATGAGCAGTTCTTC
16,TRBD2,TRBV6-2/TRBV6-3,-,TRBJ2-1,CASSRKAGTSGSEQFF,TGTGCCAGCAGCCGGAAGGCCGGGACTAGCGGGAGTGAGCAGTTCTTC
16,TRBD2,TRBV3-1,once,TRBJ2-2,CASSHPAGQGNGELFF,TGTGCCAGCAGCCACCCAGCGGGGCAGGGAAACGGGGAGCTGTTTTTT
16,TRBD2,TRBV4-1,once,TRBJ2-2,CASSRLAGSDTGELFF,TGCGCCAGCAGCCGTCTAGCGGGTTCGGACACCGGGGAGCTGTTTTTT
12,-,TRBV29-1,-,TRBJ2-1,CSVAQVANEHFF,TGCAGCGTTGCGCAAGTAGCCAATGAGCATTTCTTC
14,-,TRBV28,few,TRBJ2-3,CASSIRLPGDTQYF,TGTGCCAGCAGTATCCGACTACCCGGGGATACGCAGTATTTT
14,-,TRBV20-1,-,TRBJ2-1,CSARPAGDINEQFF,TGCAGTGCTAGGCCAGCGGGCGACATCAATGAGCAGTTCTTC
15,-,TRBV29-1,few,TRBJ1-4,CSAAVGRGLSEKLFF,TGCAGCGCTGCGGTCGGCAGGGGTTTGTCCGAAAAACTGTTTTTT
13,-,TRBV9,few,TRBJ1-5,CASSPQIGQPQHF,TGTGCCAGCAGCCCGCAAATAGGTCAGCCCCAGCATTTT
15,TRBD2,TRBV4-3,-,TRBJ2-1,CASSQVWLAGIAQFF,TGCGCCAGCAGCCAAGTTTGGCTAGCGGGAATAGCCCAGTTCTTC
14,-,TRBV6-5,-,TRBJ1-1,CASSYDQRNTEAFF,TGTGCCAGCAGTTACGACCAGAGGAACACTGAAGCTTTCTTT
17,TRBD2,TRBV7-2,-,TRBJ2-7,CASSHRAGSGTSYEQYF,TGTGCCAGCAGCCACCGAGCAGGTAGCGGGACCTCCTACGAGCAGTACTTC
13,TRBD1,TRBV5-1,-,TRBJ2-7,CASQGQGRNEQYF,TGCGCCAGCCAGGGACAGGGGAGAAACGAGCAGTACTTC
18,TRBD2,TRBV7-9,-,TRBJ2-5,CASSPRLVAGPLGGEQYF,TGTGCCAGCAGCCCCCGACTGGTAGCGGGTCCCTTGGGGGGTGAGCAGTACTTC
14,TRBD2,TRBV10-3,few,TRBJ2-7,CAITPAGGGNEQYF,TGTGCCATCACTCCAGCGGGAGGCGGGAACGAGCAGTACTTC
17,TRBD2,TRBV5-1,-,TRBJ2-3,CASSLGTSGLGTDTQYF,TGCGCCAGCAGCCTCGGGACTAGCGGGCTAGGCACAGATACGCAGTATTTT
15,-,TRBV20-1,once,TRBJ1-2,CSARSTGSRIYGYTF,TGCAGTGCCCGCTCAACAGGGTCTCGTATCTATGGCTACACCTTC
15,-,TRBV9,-,TRBJ2-4,CASSVGRAGLDIQYF,TGTGCCAGCAGCGTAGGCCGGGCAGGGCTAGACATTCAGTACTTC
13,-,TRBV2,once,TRBJ2-7,CASTGDWGYEQYF,TGTGCCAGCACCGGCGATTGGGGGTACGAGCAGTACTTC
15,TRBD2,TRBV27,few,TRBJ2-3,CASSGPRAGGPTQYF,TGTGCCAGCAGTGGACCTAGAGCGGGAGGCCCGACGCAGTATTTT
16,TRBD2,TRBV4-2,few,TRBJ2-1,CASSQRGLALYNEQFF,TGTGCCAGCAGCCAAAGGGGACTAGCGCTTTACAATGAGCAGTTCTTC
15,-,TRBV24-1,-,TRBJ2-5,CATSDNQITQETQYF,TGTGCCACCAGTGATAACCAGATCACCCAAGAGACCCAGTACTTC
14,-,TRBV5-5,-,TRBJ2-5,CASSSIKGGETQYF,TGTGCCAGCAGCTCGATAAAAGGGGGGGAGACCCAGTACTTC